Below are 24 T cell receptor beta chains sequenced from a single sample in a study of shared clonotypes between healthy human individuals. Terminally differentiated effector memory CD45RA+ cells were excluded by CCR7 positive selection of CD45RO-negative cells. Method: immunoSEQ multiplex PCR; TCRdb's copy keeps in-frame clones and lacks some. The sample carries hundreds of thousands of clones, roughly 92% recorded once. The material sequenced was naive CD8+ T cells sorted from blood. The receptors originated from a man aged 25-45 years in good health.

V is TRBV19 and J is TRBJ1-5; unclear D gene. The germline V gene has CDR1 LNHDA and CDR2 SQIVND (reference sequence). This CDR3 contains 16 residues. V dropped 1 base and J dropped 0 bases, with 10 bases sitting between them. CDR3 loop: CASSIAQDASNQPQHF. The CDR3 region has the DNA TGTGCCAGTAGTATAGCCCAGGATGCTAGCAATCAGCCCCAGCATTTT. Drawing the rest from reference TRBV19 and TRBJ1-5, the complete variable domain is DGGITQSPKYLFRKEGQNVTLSCEQNLNHDAMYWYRQDPGQGLRLIYYSQIVNDFQKGDIAEGYSVSREKKESFPLTVTSAQKNPTAFYLCASSIAQDASNQPQHFGDGTRLSIL.

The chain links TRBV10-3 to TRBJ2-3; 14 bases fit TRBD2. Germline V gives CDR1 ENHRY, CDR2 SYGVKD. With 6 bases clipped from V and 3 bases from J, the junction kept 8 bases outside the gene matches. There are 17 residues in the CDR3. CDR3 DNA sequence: TGTGCCATCAGCACTTGGGGGACTAGCGGGGGAACAGATACGCAGTATTTT. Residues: CAISTWGTSGGTDTQYF.

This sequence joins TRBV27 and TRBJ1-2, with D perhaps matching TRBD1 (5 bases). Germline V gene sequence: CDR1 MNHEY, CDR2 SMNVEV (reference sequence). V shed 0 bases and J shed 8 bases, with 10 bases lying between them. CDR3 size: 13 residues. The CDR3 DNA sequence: TGTGCCAGCAGTTTATCTAAGACAGTAGGCTACACCTTC. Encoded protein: CASSLSKTVGYTF.

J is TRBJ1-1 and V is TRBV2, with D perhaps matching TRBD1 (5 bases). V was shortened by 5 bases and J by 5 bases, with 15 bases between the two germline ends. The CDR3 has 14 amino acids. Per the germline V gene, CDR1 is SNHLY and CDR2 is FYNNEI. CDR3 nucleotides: TGTGCCAGCAGTCCCGGGGCAGGGTGGACTGAAGCTTTCTTT. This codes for CASSPGAGWTEAFF.

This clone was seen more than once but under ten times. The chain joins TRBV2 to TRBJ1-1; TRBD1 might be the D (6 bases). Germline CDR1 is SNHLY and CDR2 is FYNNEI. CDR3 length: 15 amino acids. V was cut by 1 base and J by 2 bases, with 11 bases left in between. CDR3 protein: CASSEGRTANTEAFF. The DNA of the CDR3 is TGTGCCAGCAGTGAAGGGAGGACAGCCAACACTGAAGCTTTCTTT.

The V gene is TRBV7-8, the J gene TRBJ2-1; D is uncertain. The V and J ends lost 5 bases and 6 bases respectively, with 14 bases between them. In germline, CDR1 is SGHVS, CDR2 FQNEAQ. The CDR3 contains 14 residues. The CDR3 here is CASSPTGSPNEQFF. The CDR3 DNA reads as TGTGCCAGCAGCCCGACTGGATCACCCAATGAGCAGTTCTTC. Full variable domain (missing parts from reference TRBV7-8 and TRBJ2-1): GAGVSQSPRYKVAKRGQDVALRCDPISGHVSLFWYQQALGQGPEFLTYFQNEAQLDKSGLPSDRFFAERPEGSVSTLKIQRTQQEDSAVYLCASSPTGSPNEQFFGPGTRLTVL.

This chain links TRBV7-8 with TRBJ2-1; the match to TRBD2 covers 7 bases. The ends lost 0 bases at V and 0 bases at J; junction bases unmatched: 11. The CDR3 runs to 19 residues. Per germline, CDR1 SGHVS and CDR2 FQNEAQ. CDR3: CASSLATPISGGSYNEQFF. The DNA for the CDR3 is TGTGCCAGCAGCTTAGCGACTCCTATATCGGGAGGCTCCTACAATGAGCAGTTCTTC. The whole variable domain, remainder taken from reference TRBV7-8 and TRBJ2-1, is GAGVSQSPRYKVAKRGQDVALRCDPISGHVSLFWYQQALGQGPEFLTYFQNEAQLDKSGLPSDRFFAERPEGSVSTLKIQRTQQEDSAVYLCASSLATPISGGSYNEQFFGPGTRLTVL.

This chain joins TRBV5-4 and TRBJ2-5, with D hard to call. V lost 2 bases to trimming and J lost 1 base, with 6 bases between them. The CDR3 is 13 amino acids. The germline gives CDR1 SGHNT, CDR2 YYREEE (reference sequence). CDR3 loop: CASSLDVQETQYF. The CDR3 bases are TGTGCCAGCAGCTTAGATGTCCAAGAGACCCAGTACTTC.

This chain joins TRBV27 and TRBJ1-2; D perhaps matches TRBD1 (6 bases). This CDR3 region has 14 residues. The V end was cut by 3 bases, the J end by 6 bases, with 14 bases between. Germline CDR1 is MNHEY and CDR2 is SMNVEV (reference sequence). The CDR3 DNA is TGTGCCAGCAGTTTTAGTCGGCAGGGGAATGGCTACACCTTC. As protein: CASSFSRQGNGYTF.

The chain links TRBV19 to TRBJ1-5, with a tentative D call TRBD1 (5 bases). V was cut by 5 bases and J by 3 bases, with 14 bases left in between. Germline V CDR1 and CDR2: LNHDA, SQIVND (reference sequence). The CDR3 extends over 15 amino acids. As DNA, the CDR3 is TGTGCCAGTAGTCCCAATTCGGGGGACAATCAGCCCCAGCATTTT. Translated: CASSPNSGDNQPQHF.

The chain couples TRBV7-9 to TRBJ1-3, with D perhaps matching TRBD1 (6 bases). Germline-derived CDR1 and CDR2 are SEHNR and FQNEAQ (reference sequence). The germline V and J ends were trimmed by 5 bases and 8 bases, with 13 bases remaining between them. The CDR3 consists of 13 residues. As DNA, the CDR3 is TGTGCCAGCAGCCTCGACAGGTTGGACACCATATATTTT. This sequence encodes CASSLDRLDTIYF.

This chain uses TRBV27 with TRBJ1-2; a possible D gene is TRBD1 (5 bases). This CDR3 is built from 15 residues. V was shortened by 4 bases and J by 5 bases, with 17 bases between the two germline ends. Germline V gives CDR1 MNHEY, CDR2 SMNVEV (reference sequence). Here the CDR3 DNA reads TGTGCCAGCAGTTCCCTATGGGGCGTAGGTTATGGCTACACCTTC. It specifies CASSSLWGVGYGYTF.

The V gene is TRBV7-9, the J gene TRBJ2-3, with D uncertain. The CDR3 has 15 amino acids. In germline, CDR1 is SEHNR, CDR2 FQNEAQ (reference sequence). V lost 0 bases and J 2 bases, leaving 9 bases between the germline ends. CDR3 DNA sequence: TGTGCCAGCAGCTTAGCGAATAGTTTCACAGATACGCAGTATTTT. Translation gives CASSLANSFTDTQYF. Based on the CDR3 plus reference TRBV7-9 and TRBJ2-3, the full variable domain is DTGVSQNPRHKITKRGQNVTFRCDPISEHNRLYWYRQTLGQGPEFLTYFQNEAQLEKSRLLSDRFSAERPKGSFSTLEIQRTEQGDSAMYLCASSLANSFTDTQYFGPGTRLTVL.

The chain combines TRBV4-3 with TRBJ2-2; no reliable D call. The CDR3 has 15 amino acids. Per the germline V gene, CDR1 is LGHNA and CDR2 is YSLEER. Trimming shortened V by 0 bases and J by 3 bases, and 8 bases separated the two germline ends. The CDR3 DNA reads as TGCGCCAGCAGCCAAGATTTAAGCGACACCGGGGAGCTGTTTTTT. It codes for CASSQDLSDTGELFF.

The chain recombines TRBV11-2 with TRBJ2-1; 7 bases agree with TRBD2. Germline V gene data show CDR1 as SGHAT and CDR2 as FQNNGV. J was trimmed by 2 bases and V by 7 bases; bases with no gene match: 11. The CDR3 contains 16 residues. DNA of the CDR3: TGTGCCAGCAACCTTAGGGAGGGAAAGACCTACAATGAGCAGTTCTTC. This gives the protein CASNLREGKTYNEQFF.

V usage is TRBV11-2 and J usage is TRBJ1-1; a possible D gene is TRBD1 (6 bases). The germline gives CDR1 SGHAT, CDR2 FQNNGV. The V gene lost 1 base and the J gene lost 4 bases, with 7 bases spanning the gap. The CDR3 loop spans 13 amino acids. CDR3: CASSLGTVTEAFF. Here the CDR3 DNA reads TGTGCCAGCAGCTTAGGGACAGTCACTGAAGCTTTCTTT.

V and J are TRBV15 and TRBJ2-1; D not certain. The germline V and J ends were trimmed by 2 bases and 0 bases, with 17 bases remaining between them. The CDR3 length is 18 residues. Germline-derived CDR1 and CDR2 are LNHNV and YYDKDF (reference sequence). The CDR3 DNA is TGTGCCACCAGCAGACCCCGGCTCCTCGCCAGCTCCTACAATGAGCAGTTCTTC. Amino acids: CATSRPRLLASSYNEQFF.

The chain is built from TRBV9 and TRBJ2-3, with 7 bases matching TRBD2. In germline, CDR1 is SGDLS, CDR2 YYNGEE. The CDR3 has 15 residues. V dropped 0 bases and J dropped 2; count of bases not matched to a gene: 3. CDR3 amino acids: CASSVGEGNTDTQYF. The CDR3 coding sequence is TGTGCCAGCAGCGTAGGGGAGGGGAACACAGATACGCAGTATTTT.

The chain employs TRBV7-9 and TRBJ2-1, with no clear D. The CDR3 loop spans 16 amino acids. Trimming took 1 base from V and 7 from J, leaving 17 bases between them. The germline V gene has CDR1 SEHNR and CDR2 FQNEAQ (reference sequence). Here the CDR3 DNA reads TGTGCCAGCAGCTTAGGTATTAGTCAGACCTGGAATGAGCAGTTCTTC. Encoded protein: CASSLGISQTWNEQFF.

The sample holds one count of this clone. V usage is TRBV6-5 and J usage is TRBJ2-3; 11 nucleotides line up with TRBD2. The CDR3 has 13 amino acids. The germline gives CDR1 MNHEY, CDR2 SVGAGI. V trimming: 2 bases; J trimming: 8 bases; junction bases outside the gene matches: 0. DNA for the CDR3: TGTGCCAGCAGTTACGGGACTAGCGGTACGCAGTATTTT. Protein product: CASSYGTSGTQYF.

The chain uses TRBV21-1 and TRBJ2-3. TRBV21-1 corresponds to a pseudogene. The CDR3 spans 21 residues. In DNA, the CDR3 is TGTGCCAGCAGCCCAGAAGGACGGCCCTGGTTCCCGGTTTATGTTTGGGATACGCAGTATTTT. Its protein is CASSPEGRPWFPVYVWDTQYF.

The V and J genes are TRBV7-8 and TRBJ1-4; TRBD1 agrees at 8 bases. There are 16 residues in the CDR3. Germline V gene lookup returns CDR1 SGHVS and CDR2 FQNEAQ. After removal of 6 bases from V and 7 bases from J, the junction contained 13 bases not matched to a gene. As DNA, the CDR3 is TGTGCCAGCAGTCAACCAGGGGAACAGGGGGGTGAAAAACTGTTTTTT. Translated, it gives CASSQPGEQGGEKLFF.

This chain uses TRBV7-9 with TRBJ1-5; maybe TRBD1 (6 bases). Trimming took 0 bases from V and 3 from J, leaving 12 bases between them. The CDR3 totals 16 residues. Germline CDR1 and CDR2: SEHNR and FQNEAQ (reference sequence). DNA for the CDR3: TGTGCCAGCAGCTTAGCTGGGGGGCGCGACAATCAGCCCCAGCATTTT. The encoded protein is CASSLAGGRDNQPQHF.

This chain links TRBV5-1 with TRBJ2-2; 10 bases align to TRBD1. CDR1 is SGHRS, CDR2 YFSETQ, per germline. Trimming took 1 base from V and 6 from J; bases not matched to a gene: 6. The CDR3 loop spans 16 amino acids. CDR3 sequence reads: CASSLRDRGRSGELFF. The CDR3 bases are TGCGCCAGCAGCTTGAGGGACAGGGGCCGGTCCGGGGAGCTGTTTTTT.